This T cell receptor beta chain is from a study of PD-L1 blockade in urothelial cancer. V lost 6 bases to trimming and J lost 9 bases; unmatched junction nucleotides: 4. The germline V gene has CDR1 MNHNY and CDR2 SVGAGI (reference sequence). The CDR3 covers 14 residues. Assay: immunoSEQ multiplex PCR; the TCRdb copy retains only in-frame clones and omits some. Among around 26,000 clones listed, about 86% were seen once. The chain combines TRBV6-6 with TRBJ2-1, with 14 positions matching TRBD2. Material: PBMCs, obtained around atezolizumab (anti-PD-L1) treatment. The receptor comes from a man aged 55 to 70 with urothelial cancer. The CDR3 reads CASSWGLAGAEQFF. Written as DNA, the CDR3 is TGTGCCAGCAGCTGGGGACTAGCGGGAGCTGAGCAGTTCTTC.